This TCR beta chain stems from a study of cytomegalovirus exposure and HLA in healthy donors. Germline V gene data show CDR1 as SGDLS and CDR2 as YYNGEE. The length of the CDR3 is 12 residues. The V end lost 2 bases, the J end lost 5 bases, and 7 bases lay between the germline ends. Study-wide points: An observed cluster of highly shared sequence variants was recorded as a likely sequencing artifact.

Healthy bone marrow donors made up the donors. Of note for this clone: What it binds is unknown.

PCR involved 60 Vbeta and 13 Jbeta primers. Data came from immunoSEQ multiplex PCR; TCRdb stores just in-frame clones and leaves some out. Here the sample spans 190,000 or so clones, about four fifths being singletons. The specimen was PBMCs. V and J are TRBV9 and TRBJ2-5; D is unresolved. The receptor's source is a man aged 45-65 years in good health and CMV-seronegative. The DNA of the CDR3 is TGTGCCAGCAGCGTCCACGGGGAGACCCAGTACTTC. Its protein is CASSVHGETQYF.